Each of the 27 T cell receptor beta chains below was sequenced from the same sample in a study of shared clonotypes between healthy human individuals (dated by TCRdb to about 2020). The library was obtained by the immunoSEQ multiplex PCR assay. TCRdb provides this immuneACCESS table in a form limited to in-frame rearrangements. Some clones are lacking; in checked studies, under half of them reflect an unresolved V gene, and why the rest are absent is not known. For this sample the table gives some 490,000 clones, of which approximately 81% were detected only once. The top ten clones comprise roughly 12% of the sample. Sequenced input: PBMCs. These receptors were obtained from a woman in her 40s in good health. Some clones in this sample may be carry-over from other donors' samples.

The rearrangement uses TRBV6-1 and TRBJ2-7; D ambiguous. The CDR3 has 12 amino acids. V shed 11 bases and J shed 5 bases, with 16 bases lying between them. From germline, CDR1 is MNHNS and CDR2 SASEGT. In nucleotides, the CDR3 is TGTGCCTCAAGGCCACAAGGCCACGAGCAGTACTTC. It translates to CASRPQGHEQYF.

The V and J genes are TRBV2 and TRBJ2-5, with 14 bases fitting TRBD2. Germline CDR1 is SNHLY and CDR2 is FYNNEI. The ends lost 4 bases at V and 5 bases at J; junction bases unmatched: 0. This CDR3 region has 14 residues. CDR3 amino acids: CASSGLAGGETQYF. The CDR3 coding sequence is TGTGCCAGCAGTGGACTAGCGGGAGGGGAGACCCAGTACTTC.

The V call is TRBV9, the J call TRBJ1-5; a weak D match, TRBD1 (5 bases). Germline-derived CDR1 and CDR2 are SGDLS and YYNGEE. The V and J ends lost 2 bases and 8 bases respectively, with 11 bases between them. This CDR3 has 13 amino acids. Here the CDR3 DNA reads TGTGCCAGCAGCGTCCAGGGTTATAAGCCCCAGCATTTT. It codes for CASSVQGYKPQHF.

This clone appeared once. The chain couples TRBV5-1 to TRBJ2-5, with TRBD2 matching 7 bases. J gave up 4 bases and V 0 bases, and 6 bases lay outside the gene matches. Germline CDR1 and CDR2: SGHRS and YFSETQ. The CDR3 runs 15 residues. This chain's CDR3 is CASSLEASGVETQYF. The CDR3 DNA reads TGCGCCAGCAGCTTGGAGGCTAGCGGAGTAGAGACCCAGTACTTC.

The V gene is TRBV15, the J gene TRBJ2-1; D is perhaps TRBD2 (6 bases). Trimming left V 8 bases short and J 4 bases short, with 12 bases between. Germline assignment: CDR1 LNHNV and CDR2 YYDKDF (reference sequence). The CDR3 runs 13 residues. The CDR3 loop reads CATGQGLYNEQFF. Here the CDR3 DNA reads TGTGCCACCGGGCAGGGACTGTACAATGAGCAGTTCTTC.

The rearrangement joins TRBV2 to TRBJ2-3; D ambiguous. CDR3 length equals 11 residues. The V gene lost 4 bases and the J gene lost 5 bases, with 4 bases spanning the gap. Germline V gene data show CDR1 as SNHLY and CDR2 as FYNNEI. CDR3 amino acids: CASSALDTQYF. The CDR3, as DNA: TGTGCCAGCAGTGCTCTAGATACGCAGTATTTT.

With regard to this clone: A much bigger clone sits one base away, suggesting this may be a read error. This specimen includes other DNA sequences encoding the same CDR3. V and J are TRBV7-2 and TRBJ2-1; D is uncertain. CDR1 is SGHTA, CDR2 FQGNSA, per germline. The CDR3 covers 13 residues. CDR3 bases: TGCGCCAGCAGCCCGATCCAGCGTGGGGAGCAGTTCTTC. Its translation is CASSPIQRGEQFF.

The chain carries TRBV2 and TRBJ2-3; TRBD2 aligns across 8 bases. Per the germline V gene, CDR1 is SNHLY and CDR2 is FYNNEI. The CDR3 has 15 residues. Trimming at V came to 4 bases and at J to 2 bases, leaving 5 bases not matched to a gene. CDR3 residues: CASSAGLDSTDTQYF. CDR3 nucleotides: TGTGCCAGCAGTGCGGGACTAGATTCCACAGATACGCAGTATTTT.

The chain employs TRBV5-6 and TRBJ2-7, with D perhaps matching TRBD1 (6 bases). CDR1 SGHDT and CDR2 YYEEEE come from the germline V gene. The CDR3 runs to 13 residues. V gave up 10 bases and J gave up 3 bases, with 17 bases separating them. The CDR3 DNA follows: TGTGCCTGGAGTAGAGGACAGCTCTACGAGCAGTACTTC. Protein product: CAWSRGQLYEQYF.

This clone was picked up a small number of times. This probably arose from a read error, given a far larger clone one base away. The sample holds other DNA sequences that translate to the same CDR3. This chain joins TRBV7-9 and TRBJ2-2; 7 bases agree with TRBD2. Germline V gene lookup returns CDR1 SEHNR and CDR2 FQNEAQ (reference sequence). This CDR3 spans 14 amino acids. V was clipped by 1 base and J by 6 bases; unmatched bases: 2. The CDR3 nucleotides are TGTGCCAGCAGCTTAGGGCTAGCGGCCGGGGAGCTGTTTTTT. It codes for CASSLGLAAGELFF.

Turning to this clone: Given a far larger clone just one base away, this is likely a sequencing read error. The chain joins TRBV11-2 to TRBJ2-5, with D unclear. Trimming shortened V by 5 bases and J by 5 bases, and 12 bases separated the two germline ends. CDR3 size: 13 residues. CDR1 and CDR2 from the germline V gene are SGHAT and FQNNGV. CDR3 sequence: CASSALTSETQYF. The CDR3 DNA reads as TGTGCCAGCAGCGCTCTGACATCGGAGACCCAGTACTTC.

This clone has just one count. The chain employs TRBV18 and TRBJ1-2; D uncertain. V was cut by 2 bases and J by 7 bases, with 14 bases left in between. The CDR3 spans 14 residues. Germline V gene data show CDR1 as KGHSH and CDR2 as LQKENI. CDR3 loop: CASSPGLLVGGYTF. As DNA, the CDR3 is TGTGCCAGCTCACCAGGTCTCCTAGTGGGTGGCTACACCTTC.

The J gene is TRBJ2-1, the V gene TRBV6-5; 7 bases map to TRBD1. In germline, CDR1 is MNHEY, CDR2 SVGAGI. Trimming removed 4 bases from V and 0 bases from J; junction bases left unmatched: 3. The CDR3 sequence is 15 residues long. This CDR3 reads CASSLGGGSYNEQFF. The CDR3 DNA is TGTGCCAGCAGTTTAGGGGGCGGCTCCTACAATGAGCAGTTCTTC.

The gene calls are TRBV7-7 and TRBJ2-3, with D perhaps matching TRBD2 (5 bases). The germline V and J ends were trimmed by 5 bases and 7 bases, with 19 bases remaining between them. CDR1 SSHAT and CDR2 FNYEAQ come from the germline V gene (reference sequence). The CDR3 has 15 amino acids. The CDR3 nucleotides read TGTGCCAGCAGCACAATAGGACGGGGATCACATACGCAGTATTTT. Translated: CASSTIGRGSHTQYF.

V is TRBV29-1 and J is TRBJ2-5; 10 bases are a match to TRBD1. V gave up 6 bases and J gave up 11 bases; unmatched junction bases: 12. Per germline, CDR1 SQVTM and CDR2 ANQGSEA. The CDR3 length is 13 residues. The chain's CDR3 is CSVSRAGTGEQYF. CDR3 sequence (DNA): TGCAGCGTATCGAGGGCGGGGACAGGGGAGCAGTACTTC.

V is TRBV15 and J is TRBJ1-2; 9 positions agree with TRBD1. The CDR3 loop spans 14 amino acids. Germline CDR1 and CDR2: LNHNV and YYDKDF (reference sequence). The J segment lost 5 bases and the V segment lost 3 bases, leaving 4 bases of the junction unmatched. DNA of the CDR3: TGTGCCACCAGCAGCGGACAGGGGACATATGGCTACACCTTC. It codes for CATSSGQGTYGYTF.

CDR3 residues: CASSPQWGDAEAFF. For the CDR3, the DNA is TGTGCCAGCAGCCCTCAATGGGGCGACGCTGAAGCTTTCTTT. V gene TRBV7-2 combines with J gene TRBJ1-1; D is perhaps TRBD1 (5 bases). V shed 5 bases and J shed 6 bases, with 16 bases lying between them. This CDR3 region has 14 residues. Germline CDR1 SGHTA, CDR2 FQGNSA.

Remarks on this clone: With a far larger clone one base away, a read error is the likely cause. The CDR3 carries no conserved terminal phenylalanine or tryptophan, so it likely arises from a read error. The V and J genes are TRBV11-3 and TRBJ2-7; a possible D gene is TRBD2 (7 bases). The CDR3 covers 12 residues. Looked up from germline, CDR1 is SGHNT and CDR2 is YENEEA. V was trimmed by 3 bases and J by 7 bases, leaving 10 bases between them. CDR3 coding DNA: TGTGCCAGCAGCTTGGGGGGGCGAGAGCAGTACTCC. It yields the protein CASSLGGREQYS.

The J gene is TRBJ2-1, the V gene TRBV6-5, with TRBD1 identical over 9 bases. After removal of 6 bases from V and 0 bases from J, the junction contained 3 bases not matched to a gene. The V gene's germline CDR1 is MNHEY and CDR2 SVGAGI. The CDR3 is made up of 15 amino acids. The CDR3 reads CASSTDRGSYNEQFF. The DNA for the CDR3 is TGTGCCAGCAGCACGGACAGGGGCTCCTACAATGAGCAGTTCTTC.

A few counts support this clone. The J gene is TRBJ1-6, the V gene TRBV2; 8 positions match TRBD1. Germline values: CDR1 SNHLY, CDR2 FYNNEI. V shed 5 bases and J 11 bases; nucleotides not matched to a gene: 8. This CDR3 is 14 amino acids long. This CDR3 reads CASSPGTGDPPLHF. In DNA form, the CDR3 reads TGTGCCAGCAGTCCCGGGACAGGAGATCCACCCCTCCACTTT.

The chain recombines TRBV19 with TRBJ1-3; D is possibly TRBD1 (5 bases). Germline values: CDR1 LNHDA, CDR2 SQIVND (reference sequence). The V and J ends lost 5 bases and 2 bases respectively, with 13 bases between them. The length of the CDR3 is 15 residues. CDR3 nucleotides: TGTGCCAGTAGTCCCCAGGGAGTTACTGGAAACACCATATATTTT. Its translation: CASSPQGVTGNTIYF.

In this sample, this clone turned up many times. This sample includes further DNA sequences coding for the same CDR3. The V and J genes are TRBV7-9 and TRBJ2-1; D is unclear. Trimming pared 1 base from V and 9 bases from J, leaving 10 bases between. The CDR3 runs 13 residues. Germline CDR1 reads SEHNR; CDR2 reads FQNEAQ (reference sequence). The CDR3 DNA reads as TGTGCCAGCAGCTTAGACCTACTGGGTGAGCAGTTCTTC. Its protein is CASSLDLLGEQFF.

Comment on this clone: A single base separates this from a much larger clone, so it may be a read error. This sample also contains other DNA sequences that code for the same CDR3. The chain carries TRBV5-1 and TRBJ2-7; the D gene is possibly TRBD1 (7 bases). Looked up from germline, CDR1 is SGHRS and CDR2 is YFSETQ. The CDR3 is 16 residues long. The CDR3 sequence: CASSLAQGGTSYEQYF. CDR3 in DNA: TGCGCCAGCAGTTTGGCCCAGGGGGGAACCTCCTACGAGCAGTACTTC. Using reference TRBV5-1 and TRBJ2-7 for the parts outside the CDR3, the full variable domain is KAGVTQTPRYLIKTRGQQVTLSCSPISGHRSVSWYQQTPGQGLQFLFEYFSETQRNKGNFPGRFSGRQFSNSRSEMNVSTLELGDSALYLCASSLAQGGTSYEQYFGPGTRLTVT.

J is TRBJ2-3 and V is TRBV7-2, with a tentative D call TRBD2 (5 bases). With 5 bases removed from V and 2 bases from J, the gap between germline ends came to 8 bases. CDR1 and CDR2 from the germline V gene are SGHTA and FQGNSA. The CDR3 totals 13 residues. The CDR3 region is CASSPGNTDTQYF. CDR3 sequence (DNA): TGTGCCAGCAGCCCCGGGAACACAGATACGCAGTATTTT.

This clone was seen just once. Other DNA sequences of this sample code for an identical CDR3. The chain couples TRBV30 to TRBJ1-1, with no clear D. The CDR3 has 12 amino acids. V was pared by 5 bases and J by 0 bases, with 7 bases between. CDR1 is GTSNPN and CDR2 is SVGIG in the germline V gene (reference sequence). CDR3 coding DNA: TGTGCCTGGTCCGATTTGAACACTGAAGCTTTCTTT. Translating it yields CAWSDLNTEAFF.

A word on this clone: The junction does not match germline at one end; this may be a read error. This chain joins TRBV4-2 and TRBJ2-3, with 8 positions matching TRBD2. This CDR3 spans 16 amino acids. The germline gives CDR1 LGHNA, CDR2 YNFKEQ. CDR3 in amino acids: CAGSQALAGVADTQYF. In DNA, the CDR3 is TGTGCCGGCAGCCAAGCGCTAGCGGGTGTAGCAGATACGCAGTATTTT.

The rearrangement uses TRBV4-1 and TRBJ2-7; no clear D gene. The CDR3 spans 14 residues. V lost 0 bases and J lost 7, with 13 bases in between. Germline lookup yields CDR1 MGHRA and CDR2 YSYEKL. CDR3 DNA sequence: TGCGCCAGCAGCCAAGATCTATTAGGGCTTGAGCAGTACTTC. This sequence encodes CASSQDLLGLEQYF.